These T cell receptor beta chains were read from a single sample in a study of T cell clones after liver transplantation. Sequencing was performed with immunoSEQ multiplex PCR; in TCRdb, only in-frame clones are kept and a portion is missing. The sample carries 45,000 to 60,000 clones, about 71% recorded once. The material was CD4+ T cells from blood, obtained at the approximately 16-month timepoint. The receptor set was obtained from a human patient who received a liver transplant. Some of these T cells may belong to the graft donor. Both conserved end residues are part of each CDR3. A D gene is named only where the DNA matches it firmly. Clone size is stated in some rows and not others, as once, few, many or a class when expanded.

V gene	clone size	D gene	J gene	CDR3 DNA	CDR3 protein
TRBV6-5	.	TRBD1	TRBJ2-7	TGTGCCAGCAGTATGACAGGGGGACCCTACGAGCAGTACTTC	CASSMTGGPYEQYF
TRBV28	few	TRBD1	TRBJ1-4	TGTGCCAGCAGTCCTGGACAGGGGGGTGAAAAACTGTTTTTT	CASSPGQGGEKLFF
TRBV11-3	.	.	TRBJ1-4	TGTGCCAGCAGCTTAGAGAATGGAAGAGAAAAACTGTTTTTT	CASSLENGREKLFF
TRBV11-2	.	.	TRBJ1-2	TGTGCCAGCAGCTTAGAGGGCGCCGTCGGCTATGGCTACACCTTC	CASSLEGAVGYGYTF
TRBV25-1	.	.	TRBJ1-1	TGTGCCAGCAGTCTGACAGGAGAGGGCACTGAAGCTTTCTTT	CASSLTGEGTEAFF
TRBV9	.	TRBD2	TRBJ2-3	TGTGCCAGCAGCGTAGGAAGCGGGAGGGGGGATACGCAGTATTTT	CASSVGSGRGDTQYF
TRBV2	.	TRBD1	TRBJ2-5	TGTGCCAGCAGTAAGCAGGGGGTATCAGGAGAGACCCAGTACTTC	CASSKQGVSGETQYF
TRBV30	few	TRBD1	TRBJ2-3	TGTGCCTGGAGTGCCGACAGGGGTTCCACAGATACGCAGTATTTT	CAWSADRGSTDTQYF
TRBV29-1	once	.	TRBJ2-3	TGCAGCGTCCGTAAGGTAGGAGATACGCAGTATTTT	CSVRKVGDTQYF
TRBV18	.	TRBD1	TRBJ2-1	TGTGCCAGCTCCCCAAGCCAGGGGGCCTCCTACAATGAGCAGTTCTTC	CASSPSQGASYNEQFF
TRBV19	.	TRBD2	TRBJ2-3	TGTGCCAGTAGTCAGCGCGGGAGCTCTAATCGGCAGTATTTT	CASSQRGSSNRQYF
TRBV18	medium-sized	TRBD1	TRBJ2-5	TGTGCCAGCTCACCTCCGGGACAGGGCGAGACCCAGTACTTC	CASSPPGQGETQYF
TRBV11-2	.	.	TRBJ1-4	TGTGCCAGCAGCTTAGGGCCCACTAATGAAAAACTGTTTTTT	CASSLGPTNEKLFF
TRBV7-2	.	.	TRBJ2-1	TGTGCCAGCAGCTTCTCTGGTAATGAGCAGTTCTTC	CASSFSGNEQFF
TRBV15	.	TRBD2	TRBJ2-2	TGTGCCACCAGCATTCGGGGGGTCCCCGGGGAGCTGTTTTTT	CATSIRGVPGELFF
TRBV7-2	few	.	TRBJ2-3	TGTGCCAGCAGCTTATTAGCCGCAGATACGCAGTATTTT	CASSLLAADTQYF
TRBV7-9	.	.	TRBJ2-5	TGTGCCAGCAGCCGGTTGGACGGACAAGAGACCCAGTACTTC	CASSRLDGQETQYF
TRBV19	.	.	TRBJ2-1	TGTGCCAGTAGTATAGGTTCAGGGAGCGAGGAGCAGTTCTTC	CASSIGSGSEEQFF
TRBV2	.	.	TRBJ2-2	TGTGCCAGCAGTGTGGGGACTCCCCTCGTGGGCGGGGAGCTGTTTTTT	CASSVGTPLVGGELFF
TRBV4-3	.	.	TRBJ2-2	TGCGCCAGCAGCCAAGATATGCGGAGCGCGAACACCGGGGAGCTGTTTTTT	CASSQDMRSANTGELFF
TRBV10-3	.	.	TRBJ1-2	TGTGCCATCAGTGAGTCCGGGCGAAACTATGGCTACACCTTC	CAISESGRNYGYTF
TRBV5-6	.	.	TRBJ1-1	TGTGCCAGCAGCTTGGGGAGTACCAGACTAAACACTGAAGCTTTCTTT	CASSLGSTRLNTEAFF
TRBV10-3	few	TRBD1	TRBJ2-7	TGTGCCATCAGTGAGCCTCGTGGACAGGGGATCGAGCAGTACTTC	CAISEPRGQGIEQYF
TRBV30	.	.	TRBJ2-7	TGTGCCTGGAGCAACCTCGGACAGAACTCCTACGAGCAGTACTTC	CAWSNLGQNSYEQYF
TRBV30	.	TRBD1	TRBJ1-2	TGTGCCTGGAGCGAGACAGGGGAGGACGGCTACACCTTC	CAWSETGEDGYTF
TRBV6-1	few	.	TRBJ1-6	TGTGCCAGCAGTGATGAGACAGGAAATAATTCACCCCTCCACTTT	CASSDETGNNSPLHF
TRBV5-4	.	.	TRBJ2-2	TGTGCCAGCAGCTTGGCCCGCCCCCCGAACACCGGGGAGCTGTTTTTT	CASSLARPPNTGELFF
TRBV6-1	.	TRBD1	TRBJ2-7	TGTGCCAGCAGTGAAGAAGGGGGCAGGACCTACGAGCAGTACTTC	CASSEEGGRTYEQYF
TRBV10-3	.	TRBD2	TRBJ2-3	TGTGCCATCAGGCCGGGACTAGCGGTCGATACGCAGTATTTT	CAIRPGLAVDTQYF
TRBV28	.	.	TRBJ1-2	TGTGCCAGCAGCCGACCGACAGAAGACTATGGCTACACCTTC	CASSRPTEDYGYTF
TRBV7-2	.	TRBD1	TRBJ1-5	TGTGCCAGCAGCTCGAATACAGGGGGCGATCAGCCCCAGCATTTT	CASSSNTGGDQPQHF
TRBV7-6	.	.	TRBJ1-4	TGTGCCAGCAGCTTAAGAGCCAAGCCAACTAATGAAAAACTGTTTTTT	CASSLRAKPTNEKLFF
TRBV5-1	.	TRBD2	TRBJ2-3	TGCGCCAGCAGCCTAGGGACTAGCGGGGGTCGGGATACGCAGTATTTT	CASSLGTSGGRDTQYF
TRBV25-1	.	.	TRBJ1-5	TGTGCCAGCAGTGAATATACCCTCAATCAGCCCCAGCATTTT	CASSEYTLNQPQHF
TRBV19	.	TRBD1	TRBJ2-2	TGTGCCAGTAGTCCGGACAGGGATGGCACCGGGGAGCTGTTTTTT	CASSPDRDGTGELFF
TRBV28	.	.	TRBJ1-6	TGTGCCATCCCGAGCCACGGGCATAATTCACCCCTCCACTTT	CAIPSHGHNSPLHF
TRBV18	few	TRBD2	TRBJ2-1	TGTGCCAGCTCACCGATCCAGCGGGAAGACAATGAGCAGTTCTTC	CASSPIQREDNEQFF
TRBV2	.	.	TRBJ2-2	TGTGCCAGCAGTGAAGGGACCGGGGAGCTGTTTTTT	CASSEGTGELFF
TRBV5-8	.	TRBD1	TRBJ1-5	TGTGCCAGCAGCTCAGGACAGGGGTATAGCAATCAGCCCCAGCATTTT	CASSSGQGYSNQPQHF
TRBV29-1	.	TRBD2	TRBJ2-5	TGCAGCGCTGACACCCCTAGCGGGAGATTAAAGGAGACCCAGTACTTC	CSADTPSGRLKETQYF
TRBV30	.	.	TRBJ2-2	TGTGCCTGGAGTGGCACCGGGGAGCTGTTTTTT	CAWSGTGELFF
TRBV5-1	.	TRBD1	TRBJ2-5	TGCGCCAGCAGCTTGGGGCAGGGACAGGGGCCCCAGTACTTC	CASSLGQGQGPQYF
TRBV7-2	.	.	TRBJ2-1	TGTGCCAGCAGCCGAGACCTCGGGAGCTCCTACAATGAGCAGTTCTTC	CASSRDLGSSYNEQFF
TRBV7-7	.	.	TRBJ2-3	TGTGCCAGCAGCCTAGCTGAGGCAGATACGCAGTATTTT	CASSLAEADTQYF
TRBV9	.	TRBD1	TRBJ2-3	TGTGCCAGCAGAGTCCGGGACAGGGACTCAGATACGCAGTATTTT	CASRVRDRDSDTQYF
TRBV19	.	.	TRBJ1-5	TGTGCCAGTAGTATACCCCGGACGCCTGGCAATCAGCCCCAGCATTTT	CASSIPRTPGNQPQHF
TRBV6-5	.	.	TRBJ1-1	TGTGCCAGCACCCCTCCGGGGGCTCGCACTGAAGCTTTCTTT	CASTPPGARTEAFF
TRBV11-2	.	.	TRBJ1-6	TGTGCCAGCAGCTTAGATCAGGGTGGAAATTCACCCCTCCACTTT	CASSLDQGGNSPLHF
TRBV21-1	.	.	TRBJ2-3	TGTGCCAGCAGCCACCGGGACAGGGGGGATACGCAGTATTTT	CASSHRDRGDTQYF
TRBV6-5	.	.	TRBJ1-5	TGTGCCAGCAGTTATGGGGGGGCAAAGCAGCCCCAGCATTTT	CASSYGGAKQPQHF
TRBV7-9	.	TRBD1	TRBJ1-6	TGTGCCAGCAGCACGGCAGGGGGACCGAATTCACCCCTCCACTTT	CASSTAGGPNSPLHF
TRBV7-8	.	.	TRBJ2-3	TGTGCCAGCAGCAACAAAAGGTCAGGGCGAAGTCTCACAGATACGCAGTATTTT	CASSNKRSGRSLTDTQYF
TRBV9	.	.	TRBJ1-2	TGTGCCAGCAGCGCGGAGATATGGGACCAGGACTATGGCTACACCTTC	CASSAEIWDQDYGYTF
TRBV5-1	.	.	TRBJ2-5	TGCGCCAGCAGCACCGGACAGGGCGGGGGCGAGACCCAGTACTTC	CASSTGQGGGETQYF
TRBV6-5	few	.	TRBJ1-3	TGTGCCAGCAGTTACGCCAGGATAAGCTCTGGAAACACCATATATTTT	CASSYARISSGNTIYF
TRBV10-3	.	.	TRBJ2-5	TGTGCCATCAGTGATCAGACTAGTCAAGAGACCCAGTACTTC	CAISDQTSQETQYF
TRBV5-1	.	.	TRBJ2-7	TGCGCCAGCAGTTTCCCAGGGTCCTACGAGCAGTACTTC	CASSFPGSYEQYF
TRBV2	few	TRBD1	TRBJ2-6	TGTGCCATCACGACAGGGGCTGGGGCCAACGTCCTGACTTTC	CAITTGAGANVLTF
TRBV4-1	.	.	TRBJ1-2	TGCGCCAGCAGCCAGAGTGACAGGAACTATGGCTACACCTTC	CASSQSDRNYGYTF
TRBV10-1	.	.	TRBJ1-2	TGCGCCAGCAGTGAGTCGTCATACAGCCTAATATCTAACTATGGCTACACCTTC	CASSESSYSLISNYGYTF